This TCR beta chain is drawn from a study of cytomegalovirus exposure and HLA in healthy donors (dated by TCRdb to 2016 to 2017). The study in broad terms: An earlier analysis of around 600 of the donors reported more than 250 Gb of sequence data and roughly 110 million unique TCR beta sequences from about 200 million T cells. Approximately 310 gigabases of sequencing data and around 80 million unique TCR sequences made up an early release that covered roughly 670 HLA-typed donors. A handful of DR-DQ haplotypes were handled as single units for association and clustering because linkage in the cohort was strong. Alongside the repertoire data, information on donor age, sex, ethnicity and CMV serostatus was compiled. In an earlier analysis of several hundred of the donors, high-throughput TCR beta sequencing was used to judge whether each TCR beta V gene segment behaved as functional or pseudogenic. The number of donors typed differed by locus, with roughly 620-640 for A, B, C, DRB1 and DQB1, roughly 520 for DQA1, approximately 570 for DPA1, and around 450 for DPB1. Class I and class II HLA loci were covered by the typing at four-digit resolution. Rather than drawing on any new phenotypic data, the later analysis identified candidate immune exposures from TCR beta sequences and the way those sequences occurred across donors. A later genetic analysis took genome-wide SNP genotypes for about three fifths of the 666 donors and used that subset as a discovery cohort. The aim of the study was to test whether cataloging public T cell receptors could identify signatures of past pathogen exposure. Among the roughly 430 genotyped donors, under 90% belonged to the genetic ancestry cluster associated with self-reported Caucasian donors. On average, about 200,000 unique TCR beta nucleotide sequences were sequenced per donor among roughly 430 genotyped donors of the cohort, with roughly 18% of those sequences being non-productive. To predict cytomegalovirus infection status, the study combined high-throughput TCR immunosequencing, statistical association of individual TCRs with disease status, and machine learning. Every repertoire in the discovery cohort had been generated on one and the same sequencing platform. In addition to the first cohort of 666 subjects, a separate validation cohort of 120 different subjects was used. The T cell repertoires of several hundred subjects were profiled by immunosequencing and related to cytomegalovirus serostatus. A later analysis re-analyzed previously published TCR beta repertoires from roughly 600 donors and added high-resolution HLA genotyping to study TCR occurrence patterns.

The method was the immunoSEQ multiplex PCR assay. The multiplex PCR relied on a mix of 60 forward primers for TCR Vbeta segments and 13 reverse primers for TCR Jbeta segments. The CDR3 region of rearranged TCR beta genes was amplified from genomic DNA by a multiplex PCR assay. Amplified TCR beta libraries were sequenced as 87-base-pair reads on the Illumina HiSeq System. For the original study's pipeline: A later analysis tallied 80 million to 95 million unique TCR beta chains across the 666 repertoires, and some 10 million of those chains were shared by two or more donors. Raw reads were error-corrected and collapsed into unique sequences by a nearest-neighbor algorithm in which closely related sequences were merged to remove PCR and sequencing errors. To assign V, D and J gene segments, CDR3 sequences were aligned to IMGT reference sequences. For a sequence to be retained, a match of at least six nucleotides to both a V gene segment and a J gene segment was required. A rearrangement counted as productive if the CDR3 had no stop codons and remained in frame with V and J, and every other rearrangement counted as non-productive. CDR3 was defined according to IMGT convention as the region running from the second conserved V-encoded cysteine to the conserved J-encoded phenylalanine. In an earlier analysis of 550 to 650 of the donors, sequences lacking an unambiguous match to a single V gene segment were excluded. In an earlier analysis of around 600 of the donors, V segments were called functional above 56.7% productive rearrangements and were called segregating when the between-donor standard deviation exceeded 5%. A statistical classification framework was built for diagnosing cytomegalovirus status from the catalog of TCR beta chain sequences. In a later analysis, V and J genes were assigned by comparing TCR nucleotide sequences against IMGT/GENE-DB human TR gene sequences. A later analysis assigned CDR3 sequences and most-parsimonious VDJ recombination scenarios with the TCRdist pipeline. A later analysis defined each TCR beta chain by its CDR3 amino acid sequence plus V-gene family, and excluded reads lacking a unique V-gene family. As a way to deal with suspected cross-contamination and a sequencing artifact, a later analysis dropped roughly 620 nucleotide sequences that were highly shared and had low generation probability. In a later analysis, a clonal expansion index was calculated for each public chain from normalized within-repertoire ranks of inferred template counts. In a later analysis, generation probabilities were computed with a VDJ recombination model fitted to out-of-frame rearrangements, and the resulting probabilities were checked against IGoR. In a later analysis, TCR-TCR, TCR-HLA and TCR-CMV co-occurrence was scored with hypergeometric tests, and a repertoire-size bias correction was applied to TCR pairs. A later analysis estimated false discovery rates by permuting HLA or CMV assignments 20 times. In a later analysis, co-occurring TCRs were grouped using DBSCAN, and TCRdist sequence similarity was added for clustering within HLA-allele-positive subsets. Repertoires with fewer than 30,000 or more than 120,000 public chains were left out of co-occurrence clustering, as were five repertoires with anomalous nucleotide sharing. TCRdb's version of the immuneACCESS table is confined to in-frame rearrangements and falls short of the full clone set. An unresolved V gene accounts for under half of the shortfall where checked; the remainder is of unknown origin. That table furnishes V, J and clone size, whereas the DNA furnished D and trimming. The table for this sample lists approximately 95,000 clones; 78% of them were counted only once. The top ten clones comprise roughly 4% of the sample.

Concerning this clone: Its antigen target is currently unknown. Within one base of it there is no much larger clone, and no base qualities were kept.

Taken from the germline V gene, the CDR1 and CDR2 loops are SGHRS and YFSETQ. Relative to germline, V is missing 6 bases and J is missing 7 bases, with 6 bases of the junction outside any gene match. Taken from cysteine to phenylalanine, the CDR3 has 15 residues. The sequence is cut down to CDR3 DNA, 45 bases in frame from base 1. Summary of the overall study and its limitations: In both the original and validation cohorts, the classifier was reported to diagnose cytomegalovirus status with high specificity and sensitivity. A later genetic analysis associated a missense DCLRE1C variant with V-gene and J-gene trimming of TCR beta chains, and an independent cohort replicated the association. Linkage disequilibrium might explain the correlated functional status among segregating V segments, but an unknown experimental factor could not be excluded. When HLA alleles, especially DR and DQ, strongly co-occurred, attributing TCR associations to individual alleles was difficult. Some IMGT-functional V segments, including TRBV6-2 and TRBV6-3, could not be told apart with the 87-base-pair reads, so those segments were excluded. Across donors, most TCR sequences were observed very rarely, whereas some public TCRs were present in many individuals. Because HLA typing was missing for some donors at each locus, association tests included only the typed subset. A further reported finding was that TCR beta sequences accurately predicted the HLA-A and HLA-B alleles for most subjects in the first cohort. The authors suggested that the approach could potentially be generalized to other disease states and immunological phenotypes. In an earlier analysis of roughly 560 of the donors, most TCR beta V segments were observed in productive rearrangements about 87% or about 30% of the time, broadly matching IMGT annotations. Only TCR beta chains were sequenced in this cohort, and the absence of alpha or paired-chain data limited detectable features. Presence/absence analyses assumed roughly uniform sequencing depth across donors, an assumption that may not hold. In a later analysis, TCR association rates were found to vary across HLA loci, with the most associated TCRs seen for DRB1 alleles and the fewest for HLA-C alleles. A few of the identified cytomegalovirus-associated TCR beta chains were confirmed in vitro to be specific for cytomegalovirus antigens. In a later genetic analysis, fewer N-insertions in productive TCRs were reported among donors in an Asian-associated ancestry cluster than the roughly 710-donor mean. The study listed 150 to 200 TCR beta chains as associated with cytomegalovirus. A later analysis reported that several top co-occurrence clusters appeared linked to parvovirus B19, influenza, CMV and Epstein-Barr virus. A later analysis found that HLA-associated TCR beta chains were more clonally expanded and had lower generation probabilities than equally common non-associated chains. Over 15 rarely observed V segments, including chromosome 9 orphons, were excluded from the earlier analysis of about 600 of the donors because counts were too low. For the cohort, immune exposure information was limited to CMV serostatus. At a false discovery rate of 0.05, a later analysis linked about 16,000 TCR beta sequences to specific HLA alleles. A group of highly shared sequence variants was considered likely to be a technical artifact of the sequencing pipeline. A later analysis found that most CMV-associated TCR beta chains appeared HLA-restricted, with HLA associations seemingly driven largely by CMV exposure.

The cohort comprised around 690 healthy bone marrow donors. All cohort members were sampled while nominally healthy, although unrecorded immune exposures were likely present. The donor was CMV seropositive and belonged to the group of about 290 seropositive cohort members. A peripheral blood sample was provided by each donor, and peripheral blood mononuclear cells were used for TCR beta sequencing. Genomic DNA was extracted from the blood cell samples with the Qiagen DNeasy Blood Extraction Kit. This TCR was sampled from a woman in her thirties or forties in good health and CMV-seropositive. The sequencing sample was made of PBMCs. The chain is encoded by TRBV5-1 joined to TRBJ2-1; 14 bases in between match TRBD2. The encoded CDR3 is CASNGLAGGGNEQFF. The DNA sequence is as follows: TGCGCCAGCAACGGACTAGCGGGAGGTGGGAATGAGCAGTTCTTC.